Listed below are T cell receptor beta chains from one sample, sequenced in a study of blood T cell repertoires in COVID-19. Only in-frame clones appear in the TCRdb table, and some are missing; sequencing was by immunoSEQ multiplex PCR. The sample has roughly 290,000 clones, more than 70% seen once; the top ten hold around 8%. Sequencing was done on a sample of peripheral blood. The origin of the receptors is a woman between 45 and 60 years old who had recovered from COVID-19. The CDR3 runs from the conserved cysteine through the conserved F or W. Fields, in order: J gene, V gene, CDR3 protein.

TRBJ1-5,TRBV27,CASSSSGDSNQPQHF
TRBJ1-3,TRBV5-4,CASSLKGVRPSGNTIYF
TRBJ2-7,TRBV9,CASSVATGVDSYEQYF
TRBJ1-2,TRBV20-1,CSAGGQSDGYTF
TRBJ1-1,TRBV30,CAWSVSQGDTEAFF
TRBJ1-4,TRBV27,CASRKTGSGEKLFF
TRBJ2-7,TRBV28,CASSLTARATSGLYEQYF
TRBJ1-2,TRBV28,CASSLPQGQTYGYTF
TRBJ2-2,TRBV6-6,CASSRGRDGELFF
TRBJ2-2,TRBV6-5,CASRRGGVHTGELFF
TRBJ2-1,TRBV2,CASSVTGGLDEQFF
TRBJ1-6,TRBV9,CASSVGGTTNSPLHF
TRBJ2-3,TRBV6-5,CASSYESGHRTDTQYF
TRBJ2-3,TRBV15,CATSRGGTGVNVGHRDTQYF
TRBJ2-1,TRBV28,CASATAIRIRVEQFF
TRBJ2-3,TRBV5-6,CASSLVQMSTDTQYF
TRBJ1-1,TRBV2,CARRQGAQGEAFF
TRBJ1-5,TRBV20-1,CSAGGQPQHF
TRBJ1-2,TRBV3-1/TRBV3-2,CASSPGVGYGYTF
TRBJ2-3,TRBV19,CASSTDRAGDTQYF
TRBJ2-1,TRBV24-1,CATSDFRGSYNEQFF
TRBJ1-5,TRBV19,CASSSSAGRDGNQPQHF
TRBJ2-7,TRBV30,CAWSGQEYEQYF
TRBJ2-1,TRBV5-4,CASSSAVQRAYNEQFF
TRBJ1-2,TRBV6-6,CASSGTDGSFGYTF
TRBJ2-5,TRBV19,CASSETSAQGAQYF
TRBJ2-2,TRBV6-5,CASRFAGQGSGELFF
TRBJ2-7,TRBV5-6,CASSIRDRGLAGSYEQYF
TRBJ2-7,TRBV6-2/TRBV6-3,CASSYFRGGTTYEQYF
TRBJ2-3,TRBV9,CASSVDGRGTDTQYF
TRBJ2-2,TRBV7-2,CASTPDRATTGELFF
TRBJ2-3,TRBV13,CASSFGAGITDTQYF
TRBJ2-2,TRBV28,CASSLLAYANTGELFF
TRBJ2-1,TRBV28,CASSLSAGSSYNEQFF
TRBJ1-6,TRBV10-2,CASSESGGGSESPLHF
TRBJ1-6,TRBV3-1/TRBV3-2,CASSQVPGGSPLHF
TRBJ2-7,TRBV9,CASSVGVQGVQYF
TRBJ1-4,TRBV3-1/TRBV3-2,CASSHGTGIGTNEKLFF
TRBJ1-1,TRBV6-1,CASSETRQATEAFF
TRBJ1-6,TRBV6-5,CASSWTGVNSPLHF
TRBJ2-5,TRBV20-1,CSASWASGEETQYF
TRBJ2-3,TRBV28,CASNRGGGTDTQYF
TRBJ1-5,TRBV10-3,CAISDFGGEETQHF
TRBJ2-1,TRBV7-9,CASSFITGPGGEQFF
TRBJ2-7,TRBV5-6,CASSGEVQDSYEQYF
TRBJ2-3,TRBV4-2,CASSQFGRGAGTQYF
TRBJ1-1,TRBV5-4,CASSGGSYEAFF
TRBJ2-1,TRBV5-6,CASSLEASEQFF
TRBJ2-3,TRBV7-7,CASSLGPGATDTQYF
TRBJ2-3,TRBV5-4,CASSLELAGGTDTQYF
TRBJ2-6,TRBV19,CATTNSGANVLTF
TRBJ1-2,TRBV28,CASSRSGTKYGYTF